Shown below are 21 T cell receptor beta chains from a single sample sequenced in a study of CD8 T cells in Susac syndrome. RNA, at about 0.45 to 1 ug, was reverse transcribed with random hexamers. MiXCR, applied by TCRdb to the immunoSEQ multiplex PCR reads, yields one record per CDR3 protein. The sample has 95,000 to 150,000 distinct CDR3 sequences, 96% seen once; the top ten hold roughly 0.13%. Sequencing was carried out using CD4+ T cells from PBMCs. The receptors stem from a human donor with Susac syndrome.

V gene TRBV29-1 combines with J gene TRBJ2-7; 14 positions agree with TRBD2. The length of the CDR3 is 15 residues. Per the germline V gene, CDR1 is SQVTM and CDR2 is ANQGSEA. J gave up 1 base and V 6 bases, and 5 bases lay outside the gene matches. DNA for the CDR3: TGCAGCGTGCGACGGACTAGCGGGAGGTCCTACGAGCAGTACTTC. Amino acid sequence: CSVRRTSGRSYEQYF.

This chain connects TRBV29-1 to TRBJ2-5, with D possibly called TRBD1 or TRBD2 (5 bases each). This CDR3 has 11 residues. Trimming stripped 8 bases from V and 5 bases from J, with 12 bases between. Per the germline V gene, CDR1 is SQVTM and CDR2 is ANQGSEA. CDR3 protein: CSRKWGETQYF. DNA for the CDR3: TGCAGCAGAAAATGGGGGGAGACCCAGTACTTC.

The chain uses TRBV5-5 and TRBJ2-5; D is ambiguous. The CDR3 length is 13 residues. Trimming stripped 0 bases from V and 5 bases from J, with 8 bases between. CDR1 is SGHKS, CDR2 YYEKEE, per germline (reference sequence). The CDR3 sequence is CASSLGRTETQYF. DNA of the CDR3: TGTGCCAGCAGCTTGGGCCGTACGGAGACCCAGTACTTC.

V usage is TRBV29-1 and J usage is TRBJ2-4, with D hard to call. The CDR3 sequence is 14 residues long. Per germline, CDR1 SQVTM and CDR2 ANQGSEA. V was trimmed by 8 bases and J by 0 bases, leaving 14 bases between them. The CDR3 region has the DNA TGCAGCATATCTTTGACGGTAGCCAAAAACATTCAGTACTTC. Translation gives CSISLTVAKNIQYF.

The chain recombines TRBV6-5 with TRBJ2-3; TRBD1 aligns across 9 bases. Trimming removed 6 bases from V and 4 bases from J; junction bases left unmatched: 8. Germline CDR1 MNHEY, CDR2 SVGAGI. The CDR3 extends over 15 amino acids. CDR3 protein: CASRYGQGISDTQYF. Here the CDR3 DNA reads TGTGCCAGCAGATATGGACAGGGGATCTCAGATACGCAGTATTTT.

This chain's CDR3 is CAWSVTNRLNYGYTF. The CDR3 bases are TGTGCCTGGAGTGTTACCAACAGGCTAAACTATGGCTACACCTTC. This chain joins TRBV30 and TRBJ1-2; perhaps TRBD1 as D (5 bases). Germline-derived CDR1 and CDR2 are GTSNPN and SVGIG (reference sequence). Trimming took 0 bases from V and 2 from J, leaving 13 bases between them. The CDR3 totals 15 residues.

V gene TRBV24-1 combines with J gene TRBJ2-1, with D possibly TRBD1 on 6 matching bases. CDR3 size: 13 residues. From germline, CDR1 is KGHDR and CDR2 SFDVKD. V lost 7 bases and J 1 base, leaving 7 bases between the germline ends. CDR3 residues: CATSQGSYNEQFF. The CDR3 DNA reads TGTGCCACCAGCCAGGGGTCCTACAATGAGCAGTTCTTC.

This chain joins TRBV5-4 and TRBJ2-7, with 9 nucleotides matching TRBD1. Germline V CDR1 and CDR2: SGHNT, YYREEE (reference sequence). The CDR3 extends over 14 amino acids. J was trimmed by 3 bases and V by 4 bases; bases with no gene match: 5. The CDR3 DNA sequence: TGTGCCAGCAGCCCCGGACAGGGGCTCTACGAGCAGTACTTC. Translation: CASSPGQGLYEQYF.

V is TRBV5-4 and J is TRBJ1-1, with a possible D match to TRBD1 (5 bases). The CDR3 has 13 residues. CDR1 SGHNT and CDR2 YYREEE come from the germline V gene (reference sequence). V was clipped by 5 bases and J by 3 bases, with 11 bases between them. The CDR3 sequence is CASRFWGYTEAFF. The CDR3 bases are TGTGCCAGCAGGTTCTGGGGGTACACTGAAGCTTTCTTT.

This rearrangement joins TRBV3-1 to TRBJ2-1, with D possibly TRBD2 on 5 matching bases. V shed 3 bases and J shed 3 bases, with 9 bases lying between them. This CDR3 region has 14 residues. CDR1 LGHDT and CDR2 YNNKEL come from the germline V gene (reference sequence). The CDR3 loop is CASSHSRDYNEQFF. In DNA, the CDR3 is TGTGCCAGCAGCCACTCACGGGACTACAATGAGCAGTTCTTC.

The chain carries TRBV29-1 and TRBJ2-1; 8 nucleotides align to TRBD1. V trimming: 6 bases; J trimming: 8 bases; junction bases outside the gene matches: 3. CDR3 length: 11 residues. In germline, CDR1 is SQVTM, CDR2 ANQGSEA. CDR3 nucleotide sequence: TGCAGCGTAGACAGGGGCGATGAGCAGTTCTTC. This gives the protein CSVDRGDEQFF.

This chain links TRBV14 with TRBJ2-2; tentative D call: TRBD1 (5 bases). Germline V gives CDR1 SGHDN, CDR2 FVKESK. V was trimmed by 0 bases and J by 2 bases, leaving 10 bases between them. CDR3 length equals 16 residues. The CDR3 sequence is CASSQDRTLNTGELFF. The CDR3 nucleotides read TGTGCCAGCAGCCAAGATAGGACATTAAACACCGGGGAGCTGTTTTTT.

This chain joins TRBV4-1 and TRBJ2-3; 9 nucleotides agree with TRBD1. This CDR3 has 14 residues. With 1 base clipped from V and 6 bases from J, the junction kept 2 bases outside the gene matches. CDR1 and CDR2 from the germline V gene are MGHRA and YSYEKL. The CDR3 DNA is TGCGCCAGCAGCCAAGGGACAGGGGCCGATACGCAGTATTTT. As protein: CASSQGTGADTQYF.

This chain uses TRBV7-2 with TRBJ2-1; D is uncertain. The CDR3 runs 14 residues. V lost 2 bases to trimming and J lost 5 bases, with 10 bases between them. Germline-derived CDR1 and CDR2 are SGHTA and FQGNSA. CDR3 coding DNA: TGTGCCAGCAGCTTAATCGTCGAGAACAATGAGCAGTTCTTC. This codes for CASSLIVENNEQFF. Complete variable domain (other parts from reference TRBV7-2 and TRBJ2-1): GAGVSQSPSNKVTEKGKDVELRCDPISGHTALYWYRQSLGQGLEFLIYFQGNSAPDKSGLPSDRFSAERTGGSVSTLTIQRTQQEDSAVYLCASSLIVENNEQFFGPGTRLTVL.

This CDR3 reads CASSLRDSPVYEQYF. In nucleotides, the CDR3 is TGCGCCAGCAGCCTTCGTGACAGCCCGGTTTACGAGCAGTACTTC. J is TRBJ2-7 and V is TRBV4-1, with D perhaps matching TRBD1 (5 bases). Germline loops: CDR1 MGHRA, CDR2 YSYEKL. The CDR3 contains 15 residues. V lost 4 bases, J lost 4 bases, and 17 bases lay in between.

V and J are TRBV20-1 and TRBJ2-5; 9 nucleotides agree with TRBD2. V gave up 3 bases and J gave up 6 bases; unmatched junction bases: 5. CDR3 length: 13 amino acids. Germline V gene sequence: CDR1 DFQATT, CDR2 SNEGSKA (reference sequence). CDR3 sequence: CSASLSGGKTQYF. In DNA, the CDR3 is TGCAGTGCTAGTCTTAGCGGGGGTAAGACCCAGTACTTC.

This rearrangement joins TRBV4-3 to TRBJ2-3; tentative D call: TRBD2 (6 bases). Germline loops: CDR1 LGHNA, CDR2 YSLEER. The CDR3 contains 15 residues. V was shortened by 0 bases and J by 6 bases, with 13 bases between the two germline ends. This chain's CDR3 is CASSQDERVGDTQYF. The CDR3, as DNA: TGCGCCAGCAGCCAAGATGAGCGGGTAGGGGATACGCAGTATTTT.

V is TRBV3-1 and J is TRBJ2-5; D gene uncertain. V was shortened by 5 bases and J by 5 bases, with 18 bases between the two germline ends. The germline V gene encodes CDR1 LGHDT and CDR2 YNNKEL (reference sequence). The length of the CDR3 is 15 residues. The CDR3 region is CASSKKIRGSETQYF. The CDR3 region has the DNA TGTGCCAGCAGCAAAAAAATTAGAGGATCCGAGACCCAGTACTTC.

The chain joins TRBV5-1 to TRBJ2-7; TRBD2 matches 9 bases. This CDR3 contains 19 residues. J was trimmed by 5 bases and V by 5 bases; bases with no gene match: 23. Germline V gene sequence: CDR1 SGHRS, CDR2 YFSETQ. CDR3 nucleotide sequence: TGCGCCAGCAGAGGACAAGTAGGAGGGAGCAGGACTAGCGCCCACGAGCAGTACTTC. Translating it yields CASRGQVGGSRTSAHEQYF.

The chain has TRBV19 and TRBJ1-4, with D perhaps matching TRBD1 (6 bases). This CDR3 is 16 amino acids long. Between the trimmed V and J ends, which lost 4 bases and 6 bases, there was a span of 18 bases. The V gene's germline CDR1 is LNHDA and CDR2 SQIVND (reference sequence). For the CDR3, the DNA is TGTGCCAGTAGTACATCCGTCCGGGGGCTGGATGAAAAACTGTTTTTT. It specifies CASSTSVRGLDEKLFF.

J is TRBJ2-1 and V is TRBV5-4; 9 bases are a match to TRBD2. Germline V lookup: CDR1 SGHNT, CDR2 YYREEE (reference sequence). The CDR3 sequence is 15 residues long. Trimming took 2 bases from V and 1 from J; bases not matched to a gene: 1. The CDR3 nucleotides read TGTGCCAGCAGCTTTCTAGCGGGGTCCTACAATGAGCAGTTCTTC. Amino acids: CASSFLAGSYNEQFF.